This TCR beta chain is from a study of blood T cell repertoires in COVID-19. Study-level background: Italy, Spain and the United States were the sources of the convalescent and acute COVID-19 samples. Sample material is recorded as cDNA or gDNA derived from T cells, B-cell-depleted T cells, or PBMCs.

Profiled with immunoSEQ multiplex PCR; TCRdb holds only in-frame clones, not every one. The sample holds roughly 160,000 clones, 65% to 90% seen once. V dropped 4 bases and J dropped 3 bases, with 13 bases sitting between them. The germline gives CDR1 SNHLY, CDR2 FYNNEI. The CDR3 is made up of 15 amino acids. The chain employs TRBV2 and TRBJ1-5; a weak D match, TRBD1 (6 bases). Source material: peripheral blood. The TCR sequence derives from a man in his 60s with acute or convalescent COVID-19. The CDR3 DNA reads as TGTGCCAGCAGTGCCGAAGGGGGAAACAATCAGCCCCAGCATTTT. Protein: CASSAEGGNNQPQHF.